This T cell receptor beta chain stems from a study of T-cell memory formation after mild COVID-19. About the research overall: For the most part, TCR clusters were specific to one donor. Study results and caveats: While clones contracting from day 15 to 85 were balanced between CD4 and CD8, later expanders leaned CD4+.

Each CDR3 protein gets one entry after TCRdb re-called the 5' RACE reads with MiXCR. The top ten clones hold about 4% of a sample with more than 150,000 distinct CDR3 sequences, about 18% of them seen once. CDR1 is SGHAT and CDR2 is FQNNGV in the germline V gene. CDR3 length equals 14 residues. The ends were cut back, 3 bases at V and 6 bases at J, with 14 bases in the middle. In this sample, this clonotype turned up many times. Its antigen is not known. The J gene is TRBJ1-1, the V gene TRBV11-2; no reliable D call. The TCR originated in a young man who had mild COVID-19 (a few samples of this study predate the infection). Cell type and time point are not known. Sequenced material: PBMCs or a T cell subset sorted from them (not recorded which). The CDR3 region has the DNA TGTGCCAGCAGCTTCGGGGTAGGTCTGGCTGAAGCTTTCTTT. Encoded protein: CASSFGVGLAEAFF.